Described below is a single T cell receptor beta chain sequence and its context. Original processing methods: Researchers report that nucleated cell counts were estimated from reference gene primer amplification. Libraries were prepared by immunoSEQ multiplex PCR; TCRdb keeps only in-frame clonotypes and omits some of them. V and J calls and clone size come straight from that table; D and trimming were deduced from the DNA. The profile shows around 280,000 clones, about 88% of them singletons. These data belong to a study of blood T cell repertoires in COVID-19. Study in general: From T cells, B-cell-depleted T cells, or PBMCs came the material, which was cDNA or gDNA.

This TCR was recovered from a woman aged 25 to 39 with COVID-19, enrolled during active disease. The material sequenced was peripheral blood.

This CDR3 is CASSWSPGQGVHEQYF. CDR3 nucleotide sequence: TGCGCCAGCAGCTGGTCACCGGGACAGGGTGTCCACGAGCAGTACTTC. This sequence joins TRBV5-1 and TRBJ2-7, with TRBD1 matching 9 bases. This CDR3 is 16 amino acids long. Germline-derived CDR1 and CDR2 are SGHRS and YFSETQ. V gave up 3 bases and J gave up 5 bases; unmatched junction bases: 12.